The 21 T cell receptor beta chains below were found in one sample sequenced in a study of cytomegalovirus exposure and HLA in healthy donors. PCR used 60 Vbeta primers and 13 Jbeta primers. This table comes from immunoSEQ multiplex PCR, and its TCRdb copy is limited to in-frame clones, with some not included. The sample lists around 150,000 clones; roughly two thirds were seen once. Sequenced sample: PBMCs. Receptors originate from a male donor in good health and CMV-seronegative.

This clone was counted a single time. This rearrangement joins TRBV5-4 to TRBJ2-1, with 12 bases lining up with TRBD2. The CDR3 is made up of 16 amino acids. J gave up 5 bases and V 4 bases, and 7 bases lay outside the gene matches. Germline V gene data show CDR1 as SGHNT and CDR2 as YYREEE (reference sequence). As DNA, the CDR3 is TGTGCCAGCAGCGCGACTAGCGGGGGCCTGGACAATGAGCAGTTCTTC. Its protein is CASSATSGGLDNEQFF.

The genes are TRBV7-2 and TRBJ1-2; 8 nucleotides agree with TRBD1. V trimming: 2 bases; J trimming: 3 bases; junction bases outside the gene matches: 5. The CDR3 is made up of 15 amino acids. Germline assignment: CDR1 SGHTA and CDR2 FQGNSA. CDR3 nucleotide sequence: TGTGCCAGCAGCTTACCGGCGACAGGGGACTATGGCTACACCTTC. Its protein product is CASSLPATGDYGYTF.

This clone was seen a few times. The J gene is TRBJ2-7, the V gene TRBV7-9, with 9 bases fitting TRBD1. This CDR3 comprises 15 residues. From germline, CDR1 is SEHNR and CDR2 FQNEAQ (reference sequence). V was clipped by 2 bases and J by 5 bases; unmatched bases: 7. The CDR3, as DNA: TGTGCCAGCAGCTTAATTGGACAGGGGACCCACGAGCAGTACTTC. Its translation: CASSLIGQGTHEQYF.

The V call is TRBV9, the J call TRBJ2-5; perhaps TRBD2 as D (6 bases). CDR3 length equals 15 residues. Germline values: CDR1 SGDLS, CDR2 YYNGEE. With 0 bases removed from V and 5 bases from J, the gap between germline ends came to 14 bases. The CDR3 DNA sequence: TGTGCCAGCAGCGTAGCTATCAGCGGGCTGGAGACCCAGTACTTC. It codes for CASSVAISGLETQYF.

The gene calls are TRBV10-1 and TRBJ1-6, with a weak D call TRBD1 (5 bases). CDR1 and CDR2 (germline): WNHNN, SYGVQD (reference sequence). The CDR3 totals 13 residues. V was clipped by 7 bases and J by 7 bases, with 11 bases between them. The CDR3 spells CASKDNWNSPLHF. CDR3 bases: TGCGCCAGCAAGGACAACTGGAATTCACCCCTCCACTTT.

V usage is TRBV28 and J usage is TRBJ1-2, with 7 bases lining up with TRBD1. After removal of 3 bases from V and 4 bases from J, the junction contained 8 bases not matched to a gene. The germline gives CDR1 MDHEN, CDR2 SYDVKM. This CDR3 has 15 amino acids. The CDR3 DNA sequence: TGTGCCAGCAGTTTTGGGCAGGGGGAGTCCTATGGCTACACCTTC. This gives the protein CASSFGQGESYGYTF.

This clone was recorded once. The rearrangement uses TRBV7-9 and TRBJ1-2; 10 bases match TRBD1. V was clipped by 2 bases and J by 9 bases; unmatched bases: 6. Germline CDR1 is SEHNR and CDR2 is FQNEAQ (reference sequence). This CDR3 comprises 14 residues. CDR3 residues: CASSLRGQGWSYTF. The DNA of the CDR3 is TGTGCCAGCAGCTTAAGGGGACAGGGGTGGAGCTACACCTTC.

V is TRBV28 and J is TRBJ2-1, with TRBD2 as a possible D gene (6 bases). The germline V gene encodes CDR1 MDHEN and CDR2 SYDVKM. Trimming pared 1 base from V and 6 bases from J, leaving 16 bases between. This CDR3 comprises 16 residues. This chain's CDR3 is CASSLSGTLRSNEQFF. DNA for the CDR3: TGTGCCAGCAGTTTATCCGGGACTCTCCGGAGCAATGAGCAGTTCTTC.

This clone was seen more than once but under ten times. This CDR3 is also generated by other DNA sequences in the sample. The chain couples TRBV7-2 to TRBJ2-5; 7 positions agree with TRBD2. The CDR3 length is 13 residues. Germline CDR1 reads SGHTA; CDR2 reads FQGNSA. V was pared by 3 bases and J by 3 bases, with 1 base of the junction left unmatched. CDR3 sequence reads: CASSFAGEETQYF. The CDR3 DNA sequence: TGTGCCAGCAGCTTCGCGGGGGAAGAGACCCAGTACTTC.

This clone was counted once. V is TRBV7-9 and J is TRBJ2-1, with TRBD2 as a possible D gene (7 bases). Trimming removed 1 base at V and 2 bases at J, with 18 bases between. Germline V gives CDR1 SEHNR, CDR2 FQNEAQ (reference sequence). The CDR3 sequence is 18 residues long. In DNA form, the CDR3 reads TGTGCCAGCAGCTTAGTCTCTTGGGGGGGCCACACCTACAATGAGCAGTTCTTC. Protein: CASSLVSWGGHTYNEQFF.

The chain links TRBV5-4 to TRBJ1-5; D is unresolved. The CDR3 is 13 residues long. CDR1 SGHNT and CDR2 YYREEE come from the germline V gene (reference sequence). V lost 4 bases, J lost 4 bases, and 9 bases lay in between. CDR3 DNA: TGTGCCAGCAGCCTGGACGGTAATCAGCCCCAGCATTTT. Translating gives CASSLDGNQPQHF. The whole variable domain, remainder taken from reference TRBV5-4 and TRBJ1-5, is ETGVTQSPTHLIKTRGQQVTLRCSSQSGHNTVSWYQQALGQGPQFIFQYYREEENGRGNFPPRFSGLQFPNYSSELNVNALELDDSALYLCASSLDGNQPQHFGDGTRLSIL.

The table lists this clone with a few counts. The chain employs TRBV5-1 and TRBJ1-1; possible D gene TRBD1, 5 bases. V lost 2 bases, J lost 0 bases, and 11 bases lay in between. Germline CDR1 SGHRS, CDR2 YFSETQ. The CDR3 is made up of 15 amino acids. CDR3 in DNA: TGCGCCAGCAGCTTTGTGGGGCCCATGAACACTGAAGCTTTCTTT. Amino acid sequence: CASSFVGPMNTEAFF.

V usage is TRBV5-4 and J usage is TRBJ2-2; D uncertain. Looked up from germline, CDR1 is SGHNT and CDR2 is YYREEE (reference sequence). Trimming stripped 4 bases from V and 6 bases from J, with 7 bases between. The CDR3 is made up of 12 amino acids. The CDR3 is CASSLTSGELFF. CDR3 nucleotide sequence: TGTGCCAGCAGCCTGACATCCGGGGAGCTGTTTTTT.

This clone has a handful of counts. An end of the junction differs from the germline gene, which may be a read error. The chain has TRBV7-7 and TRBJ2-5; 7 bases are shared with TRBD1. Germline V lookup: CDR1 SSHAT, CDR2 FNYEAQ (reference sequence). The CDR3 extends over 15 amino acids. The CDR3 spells CASSFGNAGGETQYF. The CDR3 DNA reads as TGTGCTAGCAGCTTTGGAAACGCAGGGGGAGAGACCCAGTACTTC.

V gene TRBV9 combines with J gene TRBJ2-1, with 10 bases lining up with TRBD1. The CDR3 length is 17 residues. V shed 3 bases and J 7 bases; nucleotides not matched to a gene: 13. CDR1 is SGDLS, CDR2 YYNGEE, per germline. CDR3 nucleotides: TGTGCCAGCAGCGGCACACACCGGGACAGGGGTACGAATGAGCAGTTCTTC. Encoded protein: CASSGTHRDRGTNEQFF.

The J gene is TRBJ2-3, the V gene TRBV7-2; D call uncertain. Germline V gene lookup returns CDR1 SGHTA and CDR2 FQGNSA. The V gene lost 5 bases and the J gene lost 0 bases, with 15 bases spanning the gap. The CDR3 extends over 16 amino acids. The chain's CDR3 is CASSNLITPSTDTQYF. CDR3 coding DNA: TGTGCCAGCAGCAATCTAATAACCCCTAGCACAGATACGCAGTATTTT.

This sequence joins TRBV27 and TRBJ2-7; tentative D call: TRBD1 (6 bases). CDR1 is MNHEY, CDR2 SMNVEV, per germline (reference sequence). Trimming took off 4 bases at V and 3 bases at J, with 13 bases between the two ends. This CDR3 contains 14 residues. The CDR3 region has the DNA TGTGCCAGCAGTTCCCCGACAGGTATCTACGAGCAGTACTTC. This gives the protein CASSSPTGIYEQYF.

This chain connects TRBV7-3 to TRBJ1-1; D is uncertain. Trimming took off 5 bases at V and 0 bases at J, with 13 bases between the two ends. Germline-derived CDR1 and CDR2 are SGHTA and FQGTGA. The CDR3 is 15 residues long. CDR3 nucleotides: TGTGCCAGCAGCCGAGAACGGGATTTGAACACTGAAGCTTTCTTT. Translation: CASSRERDLNTEAFF.

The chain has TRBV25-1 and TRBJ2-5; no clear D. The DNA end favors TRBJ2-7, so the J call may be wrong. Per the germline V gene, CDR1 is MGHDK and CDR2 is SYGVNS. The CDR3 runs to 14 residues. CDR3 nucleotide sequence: TGTGCCAGCAGTGCGCGGTGGGGCTCCTACGAGCAGTACTTC. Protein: CASSARWGSYEQYF.

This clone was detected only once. The CDR3 sequence: CAWSVGLSNTEAFF. CDR3 DNA: TGTGCCTGGAGTGTCGGACTGTCGAACACTGAAGCTTTCTTT. The rearrangement uses TRBV30 and TRBJ1-1; the D is unclear. Germline values: CDR1 GTSNPN, CDR2 SVGIG (reference sequence). The V end lost 0 bases, the J end lost 1 base, and 9 bases lay between the germline ends. The CDR3 is made up of 14 amino acids.

CDR3 sequence: CASSRQGQYEKLFF. CDR3 nucleotide sequence: TGCGCCAGCAGCCGCCAGGGGCAGTACGAAAAACTGTTTTTT. V gene TRBV4-1 combines with J gene TRBJ1-4; possible D gene TRBD1, 6 bases. This CDR3 comprises 14 residues. With 4 bases removed from V and 8 bases from J, the gap between germline ends came to 14 bases. Per germline, CDR1 MGHRA and CDR2 YSYEKL.